This passage covers 13 T cell receptor beta chains from one sample sequenced in a study of molecular identifiers for immune sequencing clone quantification. Each CDR3 protein is one row after TCRdb ran MiXCR on the PCR reads. Of 400,000 to 600,000 distinct CDR3 sequences in the sample, 20% to 25% are singletons; the top ten hold 0.65% to 0.95%. Sequences were obtained from naive CD8+ T cells from blood, with Jurkat cell RNA spiked in. As to subset: FACS-sorted CD8+CD4-CCR7+CD45RA+ naive T cells. All receptors derive from a human donor in good health. Some libraries in this study had Jurkat cell RNA spiked in.

This clonotype was counted at least ten times. For the CDR3, the DNA is TGTGCCAGCAGCTTAAGAGGACCCGAGACCCAGTACTTC. It is translated as CASSLRGPETQYF. The J gene is TRBJ2-5, the V gene TRBV13; D uncertain. Trimming shortened V by 2 bases and J by 5 bases, and 9 bases separated the two germline ends. The CDR3 runs 13 residues. Looked up from germline, CDR1 is PRHDT and CDR2 is FYEKMQ (reference sequence).

Points on this clonotype: The junction departs from germline at one end; a sequencing error may be responsible. The chain is built from TRBV29-1 and TRBJ2-3, with 10 bases lining up with TRBD2. There are 17 residues in the CDR3. CDR1 and CDR2 from the germline V gene are SQVTM and ANQGSEA. The CDR3 loop is CRVEDGGLAKRTDMQYF. The CDR3 DNA follows: TGCAGAGTTGAAGATGGGGGACTAGCGAAGCGCACAGATATGCAGTATTTT.

The V and J genes are TRBV28 and TRBJ2-1; no clear D gene. CDR1 and CDR2 from the germline V gene are MDHEN and SYDVKM. The CDR3 is 17 residues long. Deletions cut 4 bases from V and 0 bases from J, with 16 bases between. CDR3 bases: TGTGCCAGCAGTTCCCGTCGGCTAGATAACTCCTACAATGAGCAGTTCTTC. This translates into CASSSRRLDNSYNEQFF.

The CDR3 sequence: CASSPTKGRGTYEQYF. The CDR3, as DNA: TGTGCCAGCAGCCCAACAAAAGGCCGGGGTACCTACGAGCAGTACTTC. The rearrangement links TRBV27 to TRBJ2-7; perhaps TRBD2 as D (5 bases). The CDR3 loop spans 16 amino acids. In germline, CDR1 is MNHEY, CDR2 SMNVEV (reference sequence). Trimming stripped 6 bases from V and 2 bases from J, with 20 bases between.

The V and J genes are TRBV5-1 and TRBJ2-3, with TRBD1 identical over 8 bases. Per germline, CDR1 SGHRS and CDR2 YFSETQ. Trimming cost V 2 bases and J 1 base; bases outside gene matches: 6. The CDR3 has 16 residues. DNA of the CDR3: TGCGCCAGCAGCTTCGGACAGGGTTATGGCACAGATACGCAGTATTTT. Protein sequence: CASSFGQGYGTDTQYF.

Many counts were recorded for this clonotype. The rearrangement joins TRBV4-1 to TRBJ1-5, with D maybe TRBD1 (5 bases). V was clipped by 3 bases and J by 6 bases, with 15 bases between them. CDR3 length: 15 amino acids. Germline V gene data show CDR1 as MGHRA and CDR2 as YSYEKL. The CDR3 reads CASSQGPSSGQPQHF. In nucleotides, the CDR3 is TGCGCCAGCAGCCAGGGGCCCTCTTCGGGTCAGCCCCAGCATTTT.

The chain uses TRBV13 and TRBJ1-4, with D maybe TRBD1 (5 bases). The germline V and J ends were trimmed by 5 bases and 7 bases, with 14 bases remaining between them. This CDR3 has 14 amino acids. CDR1 is PRHDT, CDR2 FYEKMQ, per germline (reference sequence). The CDR3 region is CASSAGTDAEKLFF. The CDR3 coding sequence is TGTGCCAGCAGCGCCGGGACGGACGCTGAAAAACTGTTTTTT.

V is TRBV4-3 and J is TRBJ1-6, with D hard to call. Looked up from germline, CDR1 is LGHNA and CDR2 is YSLEER. Trimming left V 0 bases short and J 2 bases short, with 8 bases between. This CDR3 is built from 16 residues. The CDR3 protein is CASSQELAAYNSPLHF. The CDR3 DNA is TGCGCCAGCAGCCAAGAACTCGCTGCCTATAATTCACCCCTCCACTTT.

This rearrangement joins TRBV12-3 or TRBV12-4 to TRBJ2-6, with 11 positions matching TRBD2. The junction had 15 bases not matched to a gene; V was cut back by 5 bases and J by 0 bases. The CDR3 spans 21 residues. Written as DNA, the CDR3 is TGTGCCAGCAGTACCCAACGACTAGCGGGAATCGGGTACTCTGGGGCCAACGTCCTGACTTTC. Translation: CASSTQRLAGIGYSGANVLTF.

The table lists this clonotype with many counts. V gene TRBV20-1 combines with J gene TRBJ2-7; weak D call: TRBD1 (6 bases). Germline V gives CDR1 DFQATT, CDR2 SNEGSKA (reference sequence). The V and J ends lost 3 bases and 2 bases respectively, with 20 bases between them. The CDR3 consists of 16 residues. The CDR3 here is CSASLLRTAATYEQYF. The CDR3 region has the DNA TGCAGTGCTAGCCTACTTCGGACAGCGGCTACCTACGAGCAGTACTTC.

This clonotype was detected only a few times. The chain couples TRBV4-3 to TRBJ2-7, with no clear D. The germline V gene encodes CDR1 LGHNA and CDR2 YSLEER. The CDR3 is 12 amino acids. Trimming shortened V by 3 bases and J by 2 bases, and 5 bases separated the two germline ends. This CDR3 reads CASSHGTYEQYF. CDR3 DNA: TGCGCCAGCAGCCACGGTACCTACGAGCAGTACTTC.

Regarding this clonotype: This could be a read error, since a much larger clone is one nucleotide away. J is TRBJ2-7 and V is TRBV3-1; D might be TRBD1 (5 bases). Germline CDR1 reads LGHDT; CDR2 reads YNNKEL (reference sequence). Deletions cut 5 bases from V and 7 bases from J, with 18 bases between. The CDR3 spans 14 residues. CDR3 sequence reads: CASSSGQSPTEQYF. The CDR3 DNA follows: TGTGCCAGCAGCTCAGGACAATCTCCCACTGAGCAGTACTTC.

This clonotype was observed many times. This chain connects TRBV9 to TRBJ2-3, with TRBD2 matching 9 bases. V trimming: 4 bases; J trimming: 3 bases; junction bases outside the gene matches: 9. Germline V gene data show CDR1 as SGDLS and CDR2 as YYNGEE. This CDR3 has 16 residues. DNA of the CDR3: TGTGCCAGCAGCCAAAGAAGAGCGGGAGGTACAGATACGCAGTATTTT. Its translation: CASSQRRAGGTDTQYF.